The 8 T cell receptor beta chains below come from one sample, sequenced in a study of control samples from healthy donors and cancer patients. Measured with immunoSEQ multiplex PCR; TCRdb has only the in-frame clones, and not every one. This repertoire shows about 150,000 clones, 90% to 95% found once; its top ten account for 5.7%. Sequencing used blood. These receptors all stem from a man between 35 and 55 years old in good health.

The chain couples TRBV19 to TRBJ1-4, with 7 bases lining up with TRBD1. Trimming at V came to 10 bases and at J to 4 bases, leaving 3 bases not matched to a gene. Per germline, CDR1 LNHDA and CDR2 SQIVND (reference sequence). This CDR3 contains 12 residues. The CDR3 region has the DNA TGTGCCACCGGGACAGTTAATGAAAAACTGTTTTTT. It is translated as CATGTVNEKLFF.

This clone occurred once. The rearrangement links TRBV2 to TRBJ1-2, with 8 nucleotides matching TRBD1. V shed 6 bases and J 5 bases; nucleotides not matched to a gene: 8. Germline loops: CDR1 SNHLY, CDR2 FYNNEI. This CDR3 region has 14 residues. The chain's CDR3 is CASRAGGVWYGYTF. For the CDR3, the DNA is TGTGCCAGCAGAGCAGGGGGCGTCTGGTATGGCTACACCTTC.

The chain has TRBV5-4 and TRBJ1-1, with 9 nucleotides matching TRBD1. Germline V CDR1 and CDR2: SGHNT, YYREEE (reference sequence). There are 14 residues in the CDR3. The V segment lost 2 bases and the J segment 10 bases; nucleotides outside the gene matches: 9. The CDR3 protein is CASSFGGQGSAAFF. The CDR3 nucleotides read TGTGCCAGCAGCTTCGGGGGACAGGGATCGGCAGCTTTCTTT.

Here the CDR3 DNA reads TGCGCCAGCAGCTTGGTGGGGGAGGGCTATGGCTACACCTTC. It is translated as CASSLVGEGYGYTF. This sequence joins TRBV5-1 and TRBJ1-2; a weak D match, TRBD1 (5 bases). CDR1 is SGHRS, CDR2 YFSETQ, per germline. CDR3 length: 14 amino acids. The V gene lost 0 bases and the J gene lost 4 bases, with 10 bases spanning the gap.

The J gene is TRBJ1-2, the V gene TRBV20-1; D uncertain. The CDR3 sequence is 12 residues long. The V and J ends lost 3 bases and 3 bases respectively, with 8 bases between them. Germline V gene sequence: CDR1 DFQATT, CDR2 SNEGSKA (reference sequence). The CDR3 region is CSASSGDYGYTF. The CDR3 nucleotides read TGCAGTGCTAGTAGCGGGGACTATGGCTACACCTTC.

The chain employs TRBV5-1 and TRBJ2-5; D is perhaps TRBD1 or TRBD2 (5 bases each). Germline V gene lookup returns CDR1 SGHRS and CDR2 YFSETQ. Trimming took 4 bases from V and 0 from J, leaving 10 bases between them. The CDR3 extends over 14 amino acids. The CDR3: CASSQGTDQETQYF. The CDR3 DNA is TGCGCCAGCAGCCAAGGGACCGACCAAGAGACCCAGTACTTC.

In its sample, this clone was seen a few times. The chain has TRBV14 and TRBJ1-1; the D gene is possibly TRBD1 (5 bases). Trimming took 1 base from V and 11 from J, leaving 11 bases between them. Germline V gene lookup returns CDR1 SGHDN and CDR2 FVKESK. This CDR3 has 12 amino acids. CDR3 sequence: CASSQGGTRAFF. The CDR3 DNA sequence: TGTGCCAGCAGCCAAGGGGGGACTCGGGCTTTCTTT.

This chain links TRBV19 with TRBJ2-5, with 9 bases fitting TRBD1. Germline trimming cut 5 bases from V and 5 bases from J; bases unmatched to any gene: 6. CDR1 and CDR2 (germline): LNHDA, SQIVND (reference sequence). This CDR3 region has 14 residues. CDR3 loop: CASSLGTGKETQYF. The CDR3 coding sequence is TGTGCCAGTAGTCTTGGGACAGGGAAGGAGACCCAGTACTTC.